These T cell receptor beta chains were read from a single sample in a study of vaccination and CD4 T cells after COVID-19. TCRdb redid the calling of the PCR reads with MiXCR, one entry per CDR3 protein. Seen here are about 20,000 distinct CDR3 sequences, approximately 49% observed once, and the top ten hold about 12%. Their target antigens are unknown. What was sequenced was CD4+ T cells from blood, cultured in vitro. The receptors stem from a human donor who had recovered from COVID-19. Both conserved end residues are part of each CDR3. The D gene is left open where the match is weak. Size is stated for part of the rows, as once, few or many counts, or as a class when the clone is expanded.

d_gene	v_gene	abundance	j_gene	CDR3aa	CDR3nt
-	TRBV7-2	-	TRBJ2-1	CASSLELINEQFF	TGTGCCAGCAGCTTAGAGCTGATCAATGAGCAGTTCTTC
TRBD2	TRBV20-1	-	TRBJ2-5	CSARDGTSALSRETQYF	TGCAGTGCTAGAGATGGGACTAGCGCCCTTAGTCGGGAGACCCAGTACTTC
-	TRBV7-2	few	TRBJ1-2	CASSNWGERDYGYTF	TGTGCCAGCAGCAACTGGGGGGAAAGGGACTATGGCTACACCTTC
-	TRBV6-1	few	TRBJ1-1	CASRSGGVAGEAFF	TGTGCCAGCAGGAGTGGAGGGGTTGCGGGTGAAGCTTTCTTT
TRBD1	TRBV20-1	few	TRBJ1-2	CSALRDSSNYGYTF	TGCAGTGCGTTAAGGGACAGTTCAAACTATGGCTACACCTTC
-	TRBV24-1	-	TRBJ1-1	CATSDPDRPEAFF	TGTGCCACCAGTGACCCAGACAGACCCGAAGCTTTCTTT
-	TRBV6-1	-	TRBJ1-2	CASSPTGNYGYTF	TGTGCCAGCAGTCCGACGGGAAACTATGGCTACACCTTC
-	TRBV20-1	-	TRBJ2-5	CSAREEETQYF	TGCAGTGCTAGAGAGGAAGAGACCCAGTACTTC
-	TRBV10-3	-	TRBJ1-2	CPISESTSGGYGYTF	TGTCCCATCAGTGAGTCGACTTCGGGGGGGTATGGCTACACCTTT
-	TRBV19	-	TRBJ1-2	CASARDGGYGYTF	TGTGCCAGTGCTCGGGACGGAGGTTATGGCTACACCTTC
TRBD2	TRBV10-1	once	TRBJ2-7	CASSSSGNSYEQYF	TGCGCCAGCAGTTCTAGCGGGAATTCCTACGAGCAGTACTTC
TRBD2	TRBV7-2	few	TRBJ2-1	CASSPQRGGYNEQFF	TGTGCCAGCAGCCCCCAGCGGGGGGGCTACAATGAGCAGTTCTTC
TRBD1	TRBV7-9	-	TRBJ2-5	CASSPGQGETQYF	TGTGCCAGCAGCCCGGGACAGGGAGAGACCCAGTACTTC
-	TRBV19	-	TRBJ1-2	CASSIQTGPNYGYTF	TGTGCCAGTAGTATACAGACAGGTCCTAACTATGGCTACACCTTC
-	TRBV10-3	-	TRBJ1-6	CAISESTGQGAHSPLHF	TGTGCCATCAGTGAGTCGACTGGGCAGGGCGCCCATTCACCCCTCCACTTT
-	TRBV6-1	-	TRBJ2-7	CASSDSLQGRYEQYF	TGTGCCAGCAGTGATAGTCTCCAGGGTCGGTACGAGCAGTACTTC
-	TRBV12-3/TRBV12-4	few	TRBJ2-7	CASSQFDSGPYEQYF	TGTGCCAGCAGCCAGTTTGATTCAGGCCCCTACGAGCAGTACTTC
-	TRBV20-1	few	TRBJ1-1	CSASRGLRTEAFF	TGCAGTGCTAGCAGGGGACTGCGGACTGAAGCTTTCTTT
-	TRBV6-2/TRBV6-3	-	TRBJ2-5	CASSYLTREETQYF	TGTGCCAGCAGTTACCTAACACGGGAGGAGACCCAGTACTTC
-	TRBV6-1	-	TRBJ2-5	CASSLLKGAQETQYF	TGTGCCAGCAGTCTACTTAAAGGGGCACAAGAGACCCAGTACTTC
-	TRBV10-3	-	TRBJ2-1	CAIMKSPNNEQFF	TGTGCCATCATGAAAAGTCCGAACAATGAGCAGTTCTTC
-	TRBV27	-	TRBJ2-1	CASSLSSNNEQFF	TGTGCCAGCAGTCTTTCAAGCAACAATGAGCAGTTCTTC
-	TRBV19	few	TRBJ1-5	CASTDGGIGNQPQHF	TGTGCCAGTACCGACGGGGGGATTGGCAATCAGCCCCAGCATTTT
-	TRBV20-1	-	TRBJ1-5	CSARGASNQPQHF	TGCAGTGCTAGGGGGGCTAGCAATCAGCCCCAGCATTTT
TRBD1	TRBV28	-	TRBJ2-5	CASRPTGWQETQYF	TGTGCCAGCAGACCGACAGGGTGGCAAGAGACCCAGTACTTC
TRBD2	TRBV29-1	once	TRBJ2-7	CSVVAGGGGEQYF	TGCAGCGTTGTCGCCGGGGGGGGAGGCGAGCAGTACTTC
-	TRBV20-1	-	TRBJ1-3	CSARDAGSPGNTIYF	TGCAGTGCTAGAGACGCAGGGAGCCCTGGAAACACCATATATTTT